The 17 T cell receptor beta chains below were found in one sample sequenced in a study of cytomegalovirus exposure and HLA in healthy donors. This PCR relied on a set of 60 Vbeta primers and 13 Jbeta primers. Here immunoSEQ multiplex PCR was the method, and the copy in TCRdb shows in-frame clones only, minus some. Of 310,000 or so clones in the sample, roughly 90% are singletons; the top ten hold around 2.1%. The sequenced sample was PBMCs. The receptors come from a woman in her late teens or twenties in good health and CMV-seronegative.

This clone was detected a few times. The chain couples TRBV2 to TRBJ1-5, with D tentatively TRBD1 (5 bases). Germline V gene sequence: CDR1 SNHLY, CDR2 FYNNEI. The CDR3 sequence is 16 residues long. Trimming stripped 2 bases from V and 0 bases from J, with 11 bases between. DNA of the CDR3: TGTGCCAGCAGTGAAACCCAGGGTTATAGCAATCAGCCCCAGCATTTT. It specifies CASSETQGYSNQPQHF. Full variable domain (rest looked up from reference TRBV2 and TRBJ1-5): EPEVTQTPSHQVTQMGQEVILRCVPISNHLYFYWYRQILGQKVEFLVSFYNNEISEKSEIFDDQFSVERPDGSNFTLKIRSTKLEDSAMYFCASSETQGYSNQPQHFGDGTRLSIL.

The table lists this clone with a few counts. V is TRBV10-3 and J is TRBJ2-7; 8 bases agree with TRBD1. V trimming: 9 bases; J trimming: 5 bases; junction bases outside the gene matches: 9. The CDR3 loop spans 13 amino acids. CDR1 is ENHRY, CDR2 SYGVKD, per germline. The CDR3 DNA follows: TGTGCCATAACCGGACAGGGAATGGACGAGCAGTACTTC. It encodes CAITGQGMDEQYF.

This sequence joins TRBV7-2 and TRBJ2-5; 9 nucleotides line up with TRBD2. V lost 6 bases to trimming and J lost 6 bases; unmatched junction nucleotides: 11. This CDR3 has 15 amino acids. The germline gives CDR1 SGHTA, CDR2 FQGNSA. CDR3 sequence: CASSSPRTSEKTQYF. The CDR3 region has the DNA TGTGCCAGCAGTTCCCCAAGGACTAGCGAGAAGACCCAGTACTTC.

J is TRBJ1-1 and V is TRBV21-1; the table's D call TRBD1 went unverified against the DNA. TRBV21-1 is recorded as a pseudogene. This CDR3 spans 14 amino acids. CDR3 loop: CASSILQGNTEAFF. The CDR3 DNA follows: TGTGCCAGCAGCATATTACAGGGGAACACTGAAGCTTTCTTT.

The chain uses TRBV27 and TRBJ2-1; D not resolved. Trimming cost V 4 bases and J 8 bases, with 6 bases left between them. This CDR3 is 11 amino acids long. Germline CDR1 is MNHEY and CDR2 is SMNVEV (reference sequence). The CDR3 here is CASSSRDEQFF. The CDR3 DNA reads TGTGCCAGCAGTTCTCGGGATGAGCAGTTCTTC.

V and J are TRBV27 and TRBJ2-1; 7 nucleotides line up with TRBD2. The junction had 5 bases not matched to a gene; V was cut back by 2 bases and J by 4 bases. The CDR3 sequence is 15 residues long. The V gene's germline CDR1 is MNHEY and CDR2 SMNVEV (reference sequence). This CDR3 reads CASSLKAGFYNEQFF. For the CDR3, the DNA is TGTGCCAGCAGTTTAAAAGCGGGGTTTTACAATGAGCAGTTCTTC.

The rearrangement uses TRBV19 and TRBJ1-5; 7 nucleotides agree with TRBD1. V was clipped by 4 bases and J by 4 bases; unmatched bases: 10. The CDR3 has 16 residues. CDR1 and CDR2 (germline): LNHDA, SQIVND (reference sequence). This CDR3 reads CASSTGQASRNQPQHF. The CDR3 nucleotides are TGTGCCAGTAGTACCGGACAGGCCTCGAGGAATCAGCCCCAGCATTTT.

The genes are TRBV4-1 and TRBJ1-3; 11 positions match TRBD1. CDR1 is MGHRA and CDR2 is YSYEKL in the germline V gene. Germline trimming cut 1 base from V and 2 bases from J; bases unmatched to any gene: 4. This CDR3 has 17 amino acids. CDR3: CASSQVMDRGPGNTIYF. Written as DNA, the CDR3 is TGCGCCAGCAGCCAAGTTATGGACAGGGGGCCTGGAAACACCATATATTTT.

This clone appeared a few times. The rearrangement links TRBV6-4 to TRBJ2-3; D is undetermined. The CDR3 totals 14 residues. CDR1 is MRHNA, CDR2 SNTAGT, per germline. The V end was cut by 3 bases, the J end by 4 bases, with 11 bases between. In DNA, the CDR3 is TGTGCCAGCAGTGAGGGTGGAGAGGCAGATACGCAGTATTTT. This codes for CASSEGGEADTQYF.

The chain carries TRBV27 and TRBJ2-2; 7 bases match TRBD1. Germline CDR1 is MNHEY and CDR2 is SMNVEV (reference sequence). This CDR3 is 15 amino acids long. V trimming: 5 bases; J trimming: 5 bases; junction bases outside the gene matches: 8. The CDR3 nucleotides are TGTGCCAGCAGTCCTCCGGGACAGCAAACCGGGGAGCTGTTTTTT. Translated: CASSPPGQQTGELFF.

The genes are TRBV7-3 and TRBJ2-5; D ambiguous. Trimming pared 2 bases from V and 2 bases from J, leaving 6 bases between. Germline-derived CDR1 and CDR2 are SGHTA and FQGTGA. The CDR3 has 13 amino acids. The CDR3 sequence is CASSLGVQETQYF. The CDR3 region has the DNA TGTGCCAGCAGCTTAGGAGTACAAGAGACCCAGTACTTC.

This chain links TRBV18 with TRBJ1-1; D possibly corresponds to TRBD1 (6 bases). V lost 2 bases, J lost 3 bases, and 13 bases lay in between. Germline V gene sequence: CDR1 KGHSH, CDR2 LQKENI. CDR3 length equals 15 residues. The DNA of the CDR3 is TGTGCCAGCTCACCAAAAGGGGAGGGGGACACTGAAGCTTTCTTT. It codes for CASSPKGEGDTEAFF.

The chain combines TRBV5-4 with TRBJ1-2; D remains ambiguous. Germline loops: CDR1 SGHNT, CDR2 YYREEE (reference sequence). V was clipped by 0 bases and J by 4 bases, with 4 bases between them. This CDR3 has 12 amino acids. The CDR3 region is CASSLDTYGYTF. CDR3 DNA sequence: TGTGCCAGCAGCTTGGACACCTATGGCTACACCTTC.

The chain has TRBV6-5 and TRBJ1-2; 8 bases fit TRBD1. Germline lookup yields CDR1 MNHEY and CDR2 SVGAGI. The CDR3 has 15 amino acids. V lost 1 base and J lost 6; bases outside the gene matches: 7. DNA of the CDR3: TGTGCCAGCAGTTACTTAGACAGGGGCGGGGATGGCTACACCTTC. Its translation: CASSYLDRGGDGYTF.

The V call is TRBV18, the J call TRBJ2-2; 7 bases align to TRBD1. The germline CDR1 and CDR2 sequences are KGHSH and LQKENI. This CDR3 spans 13 amino acids. The ends lost 5 bases at V and 6 bases at J; junction bases unmatched: 3. CDR3 sequence reads: CASSGQAPGELFF. Written as DNA, the CDR3 is TGTGCCAGCTCAGGACAGGCGCCCGGGGAGCTGTTTTTT.

J is TRBJ2-2 and V is TRBV18; 10 bases are a match to TRBD1. The CDR3 extends over 15 amino acids. After removal of 4 bases from V and 3 bases from J, the junction contained 2 bases not matched to a gene. Germline V gene lookup returns CDR1 KGHSH and CDR2 LQKENI. This CDR3 is CASSLGTGDTGELFF. CDR3 nucleotides: TGTGCCAGCTCACTAGGGACAGGGGACACCGGGGAGCTGTTTTTT.

V gene TRBV11-3 combines with J gene TRBJ2-1; D may be TRBD2 (6 bases). CDR3 size: 15 residues. Germline V gene lookup returns CDR1 SGHNT and CDR2 YENEEA. Trimming took off 2 bases at V and 6 bases at J, with 14 bases between the two ends. DNA for the CDR3: TGTGCCAGCAGCTTAAGAAGCGGGTCTTCCAATGAGCAGTTCTTC. Translated: CASSLRSGSSNEQFF. Looking up the rest from reference TRBV11-3 and TRBJ2-1 gives the full variable domain: EAGVVQSPRYKIIEKKQPVAFWCNPISGHNTLYWYLQNLGQGPELLIRYENEEAVDDSQLPKDRFSAERLKGVDSTLKIQPAELGDSAVYLCASSLRSGSSNEQFFGPGTRLTVL.